This T cell receptor (beta chain) was captured by sequencing in a study of identical twins. Findings and limits, study-wide: Models underestimated out-of-frame TCR alpha sharing in monozygotic twins. The degree of excess twin sharing was weaker in beta out-of-frame sequences.

TCRdb called the 5' RACE reads again in MiXCR, with one record for every CDR3 protein. Found here are approximately 250,000 distinct CDR3 sequences, around 6.5% of them singletons; the top ten hold approximately 14%. This CDR3 has 14 amino acids. CDR1 and CDR2 (germline): DFQATT, SNEGSKA (reference sequence). This clonotype was counted ten times or more. The antigen is undetermined. At one boundary the junction diverges from the germline segment, which might be a read error. The sample was also reused in another study, on T cells expressing NK-cell markers. Per that study: Of eight sequenced donors, seven were HCMV-seropositive and one HCMV-seronegative.

The V gene is TRBV20-1, the J gene TRBJ2-7; D not certain. The specimen was CD8+ T cells sorted from blood. The TCR originated in a woman under 30 in good health. This CDR3 is CSAPAASNSHEQYF. The CDR3 DNA follows: TGCAGTGCCCCTGCGGCTAGTAACTCCCACGAGCAGTACTTC.